This T cell receptor (beta chain) was sequenced during a study of cytomegalovirus exposure and HLA in healthy donors. General study findings and limits: Relative to the approximately 660-donor mean, N-insertions were reportedly fewer in an Asian-associated ancestry cluster in a later analysis. Overall, 164 TCR beta chains were annotated as cytomegalovirus-associated. Presence/absence analyses rested on an assumption that sequencing depth was roughly uniform across donors.

Concerning this clone: Its specificity is not known.

V dropped 0 bases and J dropped 7; count of bases not matched to a gene: 16. The CDR3 sequence is 18 residues long. Per the germline V gene, CDR1 is SGHAT and CDR2 is FQNNGV. Both 60 Vbeta primers and 13 Jbeta primers went into the PCR. The protocol was immunoSEQ multiplex PCR, while the TCRdb copy is restricted to in-frame clones and leaves out a portion. The repertoire table contains 100,000 or so clones. This TCR came from a woman aged 25 to 39 in good health and CMV-seronegative. The chain combines TRBV11-2 with TRBJ2-3, with 7 nucleotides matching TRBD2. Sequences were obtained from PBMCs. In DNA, the CDR3 is TGTGCCAGCAGCTTAGAGCCCCCGGGGAGCGGGATTGTGTATACGCAGTATTTT. Protein: CASSLEPPGSGIVYTQYF.